This T cell receptor (beta chain) was identified in a study of radiation and T cells in renal cell carcinoma. Findings of the study overall: Top tumor clonotypes rose in blood 2 weeks post-radiation, then contracted.

In the case of this clone: Its specificity is not known.

Produced via immunoSEQ multiplex PCR; TCRdb's table is partial and in-frame only. The sample lists roughly 170,000 clones; 88% were seen once. Time point meaning: blood 4 weeks post-SBRT, at nephrectomy. As for treatment: 15 Gy SBRT to primary tumor, nephrectomy 4 weeks later. Nephrectomy followed 15 Gy stereotactic body radiation by 4 weeks. Clear cell pathology was present in this patient's renal cell carcinoma. The CDR3 totals 14 residues. Germline V CDR1 and CDR2: SGHNT, YYREEE (reference sequence). The V and J ends lost 10 bases and 3 bases respectively, with 18 bases between them. V usage is TRBV5-4 and J usage is TRBJ2-3; a possible D gene is TRBD1 (6 bases). The specimen comprised blood, sampled from a patient whose treatment included radiotherapy and nephrectomy. The receptor's source is a woman in her forties or fifties with renal cell carcinoma. The CDR3 nucleotides are TGTGCCGGAACGACAGGATTGGGAACAGATACGCAGTATTTT. This translates into CAGTTGLGTDTQYF.